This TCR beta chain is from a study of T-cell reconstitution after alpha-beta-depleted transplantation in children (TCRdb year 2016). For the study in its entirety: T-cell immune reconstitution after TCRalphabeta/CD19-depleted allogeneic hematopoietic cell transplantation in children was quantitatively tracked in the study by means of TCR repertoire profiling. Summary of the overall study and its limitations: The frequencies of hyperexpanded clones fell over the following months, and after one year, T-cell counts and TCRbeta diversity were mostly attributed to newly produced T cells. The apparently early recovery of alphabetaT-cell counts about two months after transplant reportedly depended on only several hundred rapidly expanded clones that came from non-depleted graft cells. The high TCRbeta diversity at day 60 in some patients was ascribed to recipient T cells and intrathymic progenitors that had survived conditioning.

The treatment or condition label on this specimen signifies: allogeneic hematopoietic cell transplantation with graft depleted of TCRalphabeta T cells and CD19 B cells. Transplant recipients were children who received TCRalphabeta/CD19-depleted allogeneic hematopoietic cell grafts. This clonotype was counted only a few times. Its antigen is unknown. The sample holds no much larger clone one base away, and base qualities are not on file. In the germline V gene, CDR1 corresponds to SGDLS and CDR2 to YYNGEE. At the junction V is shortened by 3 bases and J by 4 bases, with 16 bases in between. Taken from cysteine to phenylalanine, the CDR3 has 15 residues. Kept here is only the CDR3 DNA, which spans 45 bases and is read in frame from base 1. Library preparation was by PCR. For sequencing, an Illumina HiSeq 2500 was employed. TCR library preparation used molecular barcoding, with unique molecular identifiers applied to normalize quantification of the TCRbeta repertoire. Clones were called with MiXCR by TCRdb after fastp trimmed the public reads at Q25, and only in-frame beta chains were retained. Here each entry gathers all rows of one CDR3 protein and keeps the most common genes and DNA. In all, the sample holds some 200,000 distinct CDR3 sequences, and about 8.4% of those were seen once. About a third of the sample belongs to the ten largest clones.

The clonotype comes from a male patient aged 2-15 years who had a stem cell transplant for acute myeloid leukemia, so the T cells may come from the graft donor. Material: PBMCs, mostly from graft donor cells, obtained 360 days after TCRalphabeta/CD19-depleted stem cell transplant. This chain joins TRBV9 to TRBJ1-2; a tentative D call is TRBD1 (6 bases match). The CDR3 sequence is CASSAATGFPYGYTF. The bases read TGTGCCAGCAGCGCCGCTACAGGGTTCCCCTATGGCTACACCTTC.